This T cell receptor (beta chain) was found in a study of shared clonotypes between healthy human individuals (dated by TCRdb to the early 2020s). At the level of the whole study: The cohort included a few men and two women between 18 and 49 years of age. Per donor, three plates each were used for CD4 naive and CD4 memory, two for CD8 naive, and one for CD8 memory. To estimate repertoire size and how much clonotypes are shared between individuals, the study performed deep sequencing of blood TCR repertoires from about five healthy adults. To increase sequencing depth and limit assay-specific biases, different laboratories used diverse techniques to prepare libraries and sequence TCR repertoires. Between about 0.94 and 8.9 billion PBMCs per donor were obtained by leukapheresis. Study-level results and caveats: Even with the large sequencing depth, rarefaction of the sorted-subset datasets indicated that sequencing was incomplete. Larger estimated clonotype richness was generally found for naive subsets than for memory subsets. The genetic and exposure-history diversity represented was limited by the small number of donors. Pairwise subsampling led to the expectation that sequencing depth would affect the degree of clonotype sharing among donors. Sharing across several donors was observed for around 4.8% of naive CD4, less than 4% of naive CD8, 2% to 2.5% of memory CD4, and around 0.4% of memory CD8 clonotypes. Only blood was sampled, and tissue TCR repertoires likely differ from those in blood. Compared with non-shared clonotypes, the clonotypes found in all four sorted-subset donors had higher generation probabilities.

Using the deep immunoSEQ assay, TCR CDR3 regions were amplified from genomic DNA by multiplex PCR. Extracted genomic DNA from each cell subset was distributed evenly across all wells of several immunoSEQ 96-well plates, and each plate was treated as a replicate. For sorted subsets, 150 to 250 ng genomic DNA, equal to 30,000 to 35,000 T cell genomes, was loaded into each replicate PCR. Purified libraries were quantified with a Qubit 3.0 fluorometer, sized on a Bioanalyzer 2100, and re-quantified with the KAPA Library Quantification kit. Every immunoSEQ 96-well plate was sequenced on a separate single-read 150-cycle Illumina NextSeq 550 flow cell. On the study's bioinformatics: Because only junctional sequences without quality scores were contained in the immunoSEQ output, filtering matching that applied to full-length reads could not be performed. To assign V/J genes and CDR3, sequences were annotated using PyIR, a Python wrapper for IgBLAST v1.9, with IMGT germline references. Any read was removed if the V/J assignment was weak (E-value above 1e-6), the CDR3 was missing, or the read contained stop codons, out-of-frame junctions, or ambiguous translated residues. V3J clonotypes were defined as sequences sharing the same inferred V gene, J gene, and CDR3 amino acid sequence. Percentage overlap between repertoires was calculated by dividing the number of shared unique clonotypes by the size of the smaller repertoire. RTK rarefaction, the Chao1 estimator, and Recon v2.1 estimates of unobserved clonotypes were used to assess repertoire richness. OLGA was used to compute generation probabilities for all TCRbeta clonotypes that the gDNA method yielded from a few donors. TCRdb carries this immuneACCESS record with in-frame sequences only. Its versions omit some clonotypes, under half of them owing to an unresolved V gene in the studies checked, with the rest unexplained. V and J calls plus clone size are reproduced from that table; the DNA served to infer D and trimming. The sample table lists approximately 2.3 million clones, approximately 93% of them with a count of one. The ten largest make up about 0.39% of the sample.

Donors were healthy HIV-negative adults with no recently reported acute infections or vaccinations. Every donor was a Caucasian adult residing in Nashville, Tennessee, USA. CD4+ T cells were enriched by magnetic negative selection; naive cells were then positively selected on CD45RA, and the negative fraction formed the memory subset. Blood was collected by leukapheresis, and PBMCs were isolated by Ficoll-Histopaque density gradient centrifugation and then cryopreserved in liquid nitrogen vapor phase. Purity and quantity of every magnetically sorted T cell population were checked by analytical flow cytometry. Each sorted fraction had its genomic DNA isolated and then quantified by UV absorbance on a Nanodrop 2000c. Notes on this clone: It lacks a known antigen. No qualities accompany the bases; no much larger clone lies one base away.

Sequenced: naive CD4+ T cells from PBMCs. Explained via the paper, the cell subset or site label denotes: CD45RA+ positively selected. This TCR was recovered from a man younger than 30 in good health. Some clones in this sample may be carry-over from other donors' samples.

The nucleotide sequence reads TGTGCCAGCAGGCCGGGGGGACAGGACTACGAGCAGTACTTC. It is translated as CASRPGGQDYEQYF. In this chain, TRBV28 is recombined with TRBJ2-7; TRBD1 is a weak D gene call, 8 bases matching. V and J lose 6 bases and 3 bases, and a span of 15 bases separates them. Based on the germline V gene, the CDR1 and CDR2 sequences are MDHEN and SYDVKM. Taken from cysteine to phenylalanine, the CDR3 has 14 residues. Only the CDR3 DNA is retained, 42 bases long and in frame from the first base.